Below are 24 T cell receptor beta chains sequenced from a single sample in a study of graft-versus-host responses after intestinal transplantation. TCRdb's copy holds only in-frame clones and misses some; the assay was immunoSEQ multiplex PCR. This sample has under 150,000 clones, with around nine tenths found just once. These TCRs are of unknown antigen specificity. The starting material was unstimulated CD4+ T cells sorted from spleen or lymph node cells, obtained before intestinal transplant. The receptors shown here come from a human donor who received an intestinal transplant.

V and J are TRBV7-9 and TRBJ2-7, with D unclear. This CDR3 comprises 12 residues. The V gene's germline CDR1 is SEHNR and CDR2 FQNEAQ (reference sequence). Between the trimmed V and J ends, which lost 5 bases and 4 bases, there was a span of 9 bases. The CDR3 loop reads CASSPNPYEQYF. The CDR3 DNA follows: TGTGCCAGCAGCCCAAACCCTTACGAGCAGTACTTC.

The gene calls are TRBV6-6 and TRBJ2-3; the match to TRBD2 covers 10 bases. The CDR3 is 16 amino acids. Trimming cost V 2 bases and J 2 bases; bases outside gene matches: 4. From germline, CDR1 is MNHNY and CDR2 SVGAGI (reference sequence). CDR3 protein: CASSYASGGATDTQYF. DNA of the CDR3: TGTGCCAGCAGTTACGCAAGCGGGGGGGCCACAGATACGCAGTATTTT.

CDR3 sequence reads: CASSLEPSGGAETQYF. The CDR3 DNA is TGCGCCAGCAGCTTGGAGCCTAGCGGGGGGGCGGAGACCCAGTACTTC. This rearrangement joins TRBV5-1 to TRBJ2-5; TRBD2 agrees at 12 bases. CDR3 size: 16 residues. With 0 bases clipped from V and 5 bases from J, the junction kept 5 bases outside the gene matches. CDR1 and CDR2 from the germline V gene are SGHRS and YFSETQ.

V and J are TRBV9 and TRBJ2-1; the match to TRBD2 covers 10 bases. V lost 1 base to trimming and J lost 7 bases; unmatched junction nucleotides: 5. Per germline, CDR1 SGDLS and CDR2 YYNGEE. This CDR3 spans 15 amino acids. CDR3 in DNA: TGTGCCAGCAGCGTAAGCGGGGGGGTAGGAAATGAGCAGTTCTTC. This encodes CASSVSGGVGNEQFF.

Points on this clone: At one boundary the junction diverges from the germline segment, which might be a read error. The rearrangement links TRBV5-1 to TRBJ2-3; the match to TRBD1 covers 9 bases. The CDR3 totals 15 residues. Germline V gives CDR1 SGHRS, CDR2 YFSETQ. The CDR3 here is CTSSLQGASTDTQYF. The CDR3 nucleotides are TGCACCAGCAGCTTACAGGGGGCTAGCACAGATACGCAGTATTTT.

The rearrangement uses TRBV18 and TRBJ1-1; D gene uncertain. The V end was cut by 4 bases, the J end by 2 bases, with 8 bases between. The CDR3 has 13 amino acids. The germline V gene encodes CDR1 KGHSH and CDR2 LQKENI. CDR3 DNA sequence: TGTGCCAGCTCACTGGGTTCAAACACTGAAGCTTTCTTT. Translation: CASSLGSNTEAFF.

The V gene is TRBV5-5, the J gene TRBJ1-5; D perhaps matches TRBD1 (5 bases). CDR1 is SGHKS and CDR2 is YYEKEE in the germline V gene (reference sequence). V shed 5 bases and J shed 5 bases, with 14 bases lying between them. This CDR3 has 14 residues. CDR3 nucleotides: TGTGCCAGCAGTTTTCAGGGTGGGGATCAGCCCCAGCATTTT. Its protein product is CASSFQGGDQPQHF.

V usage is TRBV19 and J usage is TRBJ1-6, with 9 positions matching TRBD1. CDR3 size: 14 residues. CDR1 is LNHDA and CDR2 is SQIVND in the germline V gene (reference sequence). V trimming: 6 bases; J trimming: 7 bases; junction bases outside the gene matches: 4. DNA for the CDR3: TGTGCCAGTAGAGGACAGGGGAAAAATTCACCCCTCCACTTT. Translated: CASRGQGKNSPLHF.

CDR3 in DNA: TGTGCCACCTCGGGACAGGTTGGCTCCTACGAGCAGTACTTC. Translation gives CATSGQVGSYEQYF. The chain joins TRBV6-1 to TRBJ2-7, with 8 positions matching TRBD1. CDR3 size: 14 residues. V was clipped by 10 bases and J by 0 bases; unmatched bases: 8. The V gene's germline CDR1 is MNHNS and CDR2 SASEGT.

The chain links TRBV5-1 to TRBJ2-2; 14 positions match TRBD2. CDR3 length: 19 residues. The germline V gene encodes CDR1 SGHRS and CDR2 YFSETQ. The V gene end was trimmed by 1 base and the J gene end by 2 bases; junction bases not matched to a gene: 7. The CDR3 DNA reads as TGCGCCAGCAGCTTGATGGGACTAGCGGGGGTTATAAACACCGGGGAGCTGTTTTTT. This translates into CASSLMGLAGVINTGELFF.

The J gene is TRBJ2-5, the V gene TRBV6-1; TRBD1 is a possible D gene (5 bases). Germline assignment: CDR1 MNHNS and CDR2 SASEGT. The CDR3 is 14 residues long. V shed 10 bases and J shed 3 bases, with 18 bases lying between them. The CDR3 loop is CATERTLDEETQYF. Written as DNA, the CDR3 is TGTGCCACGGAGAGGACACTTGACGAAGAGACCCAGTACTTC.

The DNA for the CDR3 is TGTGCTAGTGGTTTGACCCCGGCCCACGAAAAACTGTTTTTT. Its protein is CASGLTPAHEKLFF. The rearrangement uses TRBV12-5 and TRBJ1-4; D gene ambiguous. The V gene lost 2 bases and the J gene lost 8 bases, with 12 bases spanning the gap. The germline CDR1 and CDR2 sequences are LGHNT and FRNRAP. The CDR3 runs 14 residues.

The genes are TRBV6-6 and TRBJ2-2; D possibly matches TRBD1 or TRBD2 (5 bases each). This CDR3 has 15 amino acids. Germline V gene lookup returns CDR1 MNHNY and CDR2 SVGAGI (reference sequence). The V end lost 9 bases, the J end lost 2 bases, and 16 bases lay between the germline ends. CDR3 DNA: TGTGCCAGTCACTCCGGGACGATAAACACCGGGGAGCTGTTTTTT. Its protein is CASHSGTINTGELFF.

A few counts support this clone. The genes are TRBV6-6 and TRBJ1-2; D is possibly TRBD1 (6 bases). CDR1 and CDR2 from the germline V gene are MNHNY and SVGAGI (reference sequence). V gave up 2 bases and J gave up 8 bases, with 15 bases separating them. The CDR3 runs to 14 residues. The CDR3 spells CASSYEITGTGYTF. In DNA, the CDR3 is TGTGCCAGCAGTTACGAAATCACAGGGACCGGCTACACCTTC.

The rearrangement uses TRBV6-5 and TRBJ2-3, with D possibly TRBD1 on 7 matching bases. CDR1 is MNHEY, CDR2 SVGAGI, per germline. The length of the CDR3 is 15 residues. Deletions cut 2 bases from V and 1 base from J, with 10 bases between. CDR3 DNA sequence: TGTGCCAGCAGTTACGGAGGGGGCGGCACAGATACGCAGTATTTT. Its translation is CASSYGGGGTDTQYF.

CDR3 protein: CASSSYLNTGELFF. The CDR3, as DNA: TGTGCCAGCAGCTCGTACCTGAACACCGGGGAGCTGTTTTTT. This chain links TRBV7-2 with TRBJ2-2, with no clear D. Germline V CDR1 and CDR2: SGHTA, FQGNSA. The CDR3 runs 14 residues. Trimming stripped 4 bases from V and 1 base from J, with 7 bases between.

The J gene is TRBJ1-1, the V gene TRBV5-4; D is ambiguous. Trimming took off 1 base at V and 8 bases at J, with 6 bases between the two ends. Per germline, CDR1 SGHNT and CDR2 YYREEE (reference sequence). This CDR3 comprises 11 residues. Here the CDR3 reads CASSLSDEAFF. In nucleotides, the CDR3 is TGTGCCAGCAGCTTGAGTGACGAAGCTTTCTTT.

The genes are TRBV5-5 and TRBJ2-3; D is uncertain. CDR1 and CDR2 (germline): SGHKS, YYEKEE (reference sequence). The CDR3 loop spans 14 amino acids. Trimming left V 0 bases short and J 0 bases short, with 5 bases between. The DNA of the CDR3 is TGTGCCAGCAGCTTGGTCGGAAGCACAGATACGCAGTATTTT. It yields the protein CASSLVGSTDTQYF.

This clone was seen only once. The chain carries TRBV27 and TRBJ2-1; 10 bases fit TRBD2. The CDR3 runs 15 residues. Per the germline V gene, CDR1 is MNHEY and CDR2 is SMNVEV (reference sequence). With 0 bases clipped from V and 9 bases from J, the junction kept 5 bases outside the gene matches. The CDR3: CASSLSRTSGIEQFF. The CDR3 bases are TGTGCCAGCAGTTTATCGCGGACTAGCGGTATTGAGCAGTTCTTC.

In this sample, this clone turned up a few times. Other DNA sequences in the sample encode the same CDR3. The rearrangement uses TRBV5-1 and TRBJ2-5; D perhaps matches TRBD2 (6 bases). Trimming removed 0 bases from V and 2 bases from J, with 8 bases in between. Germline lookup yields CDR1 SGHRS and CDR2 YFSETQ. The CDR3 has 14 amino acids. CDR3 bases: TGCGCCAGCAGCTTGGGGGGGGTGCAAGAGACCCAGTACTTC. Protein: CASSLGGVQETQYF.

The chain combines TRBV5-6 with TRBJ2-3; 8 nucleotides agree with TRBD2. CDR3 length equals 17 residues. The germline CDR1 and CDR2 sequences are SGHDT and YYEEEE. Germline trimming cut 0 bases from V and 5 bases from J; bases unmatched to any gene: 11. This CDR3 reads CASSLVPSGPWGDTQYF. As DNA, the CDR3 is TGTGCCAGCAGCTTGGTACCTAGCGGGCCTTGGGGAGATACGCAGTATTTT.

V is TRBV2 and J is TRBJ2-7; D uncertain. The germline gives CDR1 SNHLY, CDR2 FYNNEI. The CDR3 runs to 14 residues. V was clipped by 7 bases and J by 2 bases, with 15 bases between them. CDR3 residues: CASKRSIHAYEQYF. Written as DNA, the CDR3 is TGTGCCAGCAAAAGAAGTATTCATGCCTACGAGCAGTACTTC.

The chain's CDR3 is CASSPEGAGSLDGYTF. CDR3 sequence (DNA): TGCGCCAGCAGCCCCGAGGGGGCAGGAAGCCTCGATGGCTACACCTTC. The chain uses TRBV5-1 and TRBJ1-2; TRBD1 agrees at 7 bases. This CDR3 has 16 amino acids. Germline V gene lookup returns CDR1 SGHRS and CDR2 YFSETQ. The J segment lost 6 bases and the V segment lost 4 bases, leaving 15 bases of the junction unmatched.

This rearrangement joins TRBV19 to TRBJ1-1; D is unresolved. Between the trimmed V and J ends, which lost 0 bases and 1 base, there was a span of 6 bases. CDR3 size: 14 residues. Per the germline V gene, CDR1 is LNHDA and CDR2 is SQIVND (reference sequence). As DNA, the CDR3 is TGTGCCAGTAGTATAGAAAGACAGAACACTGAAGCTTTCTTT. It codes for CASSIERQNTEAFF.